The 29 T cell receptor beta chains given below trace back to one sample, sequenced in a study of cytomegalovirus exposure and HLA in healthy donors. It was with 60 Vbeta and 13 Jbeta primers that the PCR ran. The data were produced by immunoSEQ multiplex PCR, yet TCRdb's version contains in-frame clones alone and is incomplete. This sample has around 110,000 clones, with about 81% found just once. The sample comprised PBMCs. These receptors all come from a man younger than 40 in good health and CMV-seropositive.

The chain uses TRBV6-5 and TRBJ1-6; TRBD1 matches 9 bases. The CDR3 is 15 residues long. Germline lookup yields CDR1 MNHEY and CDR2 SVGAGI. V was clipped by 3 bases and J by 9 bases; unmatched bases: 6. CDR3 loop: CASSYYDRGSSPLHF. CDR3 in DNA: TGTGCCAGCAGTTATTACGACAGGGGGAGTTCACCCCTCCACTTT.

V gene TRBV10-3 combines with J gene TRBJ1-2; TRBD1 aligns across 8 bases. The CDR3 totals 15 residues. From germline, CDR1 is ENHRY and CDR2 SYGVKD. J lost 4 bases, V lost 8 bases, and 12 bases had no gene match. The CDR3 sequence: CAIFSQGASVYGYTF. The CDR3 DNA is TGTGCCATCTTTTCCCAGGGGGCATCGGTCTATGGCTACACCTTC.

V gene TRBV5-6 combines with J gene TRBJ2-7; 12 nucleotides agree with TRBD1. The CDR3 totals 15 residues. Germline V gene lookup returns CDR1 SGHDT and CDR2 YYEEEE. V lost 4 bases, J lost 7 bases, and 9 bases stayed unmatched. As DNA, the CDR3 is TGTGCCAGCAGCCGGGGGGGACAGGGGGCTCGAGAGCAGTACTTC. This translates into CASSRGGQGAREQYF. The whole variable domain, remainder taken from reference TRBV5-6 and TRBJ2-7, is DAGVTQSPTHLIKTRGQQVTLRCSPKSGHDTVSWYQQALGQGPQFIFQYYEEEERQRGNFPDRFSGHQFPNYSSELNVNALLLGDSALYLCASSRGGQGAREQYFGPGTRLTVT.

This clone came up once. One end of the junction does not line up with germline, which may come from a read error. The CDR3 region is CASSGQGGGANGLTF. The DNA for the CDR3 is TGTGCCAGCAGCGGACAGGGTGGCGGGGCCAACGGCCTGACTTTC. This chain joins TRBV2 and TRBJ2-6, with 8 bases matching TRBD1. Germline-derived CDR1 and CDR2 are SNHLY and FYNNEI. The CDR3 spans 15 residues.

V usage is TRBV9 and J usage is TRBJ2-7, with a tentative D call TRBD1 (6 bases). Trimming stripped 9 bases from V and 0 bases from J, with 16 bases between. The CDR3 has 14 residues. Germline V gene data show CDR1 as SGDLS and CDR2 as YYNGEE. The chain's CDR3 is CATRVDRRSYEQYF. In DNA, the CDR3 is TGTGCCACTCGAGTAGACAGGCGCTCCTACGAGCAGTACTTC.

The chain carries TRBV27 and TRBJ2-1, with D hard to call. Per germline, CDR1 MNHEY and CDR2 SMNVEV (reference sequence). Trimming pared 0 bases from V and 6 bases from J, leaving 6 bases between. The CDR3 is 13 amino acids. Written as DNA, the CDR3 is TGTGCCAGCAGTTTATCCAATTTCAATGAGCAGTTCTTC. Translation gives CASSLSNFNEQFF.

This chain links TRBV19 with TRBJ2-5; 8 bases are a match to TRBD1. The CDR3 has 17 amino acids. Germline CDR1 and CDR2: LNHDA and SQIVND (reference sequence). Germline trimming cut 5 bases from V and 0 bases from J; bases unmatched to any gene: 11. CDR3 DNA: TGTGCCAGTAGTCCCCTAGGACAGGGACGGGACCAAGAGACCCAGTACTTC. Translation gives CASSPLGQGRDQETQYF.

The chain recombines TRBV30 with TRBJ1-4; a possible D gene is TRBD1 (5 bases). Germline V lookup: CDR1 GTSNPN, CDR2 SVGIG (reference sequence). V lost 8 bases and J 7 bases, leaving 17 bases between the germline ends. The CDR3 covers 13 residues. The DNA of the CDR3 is TGTGCCCGGGGGGAGGGGTCCAGTGAAAAACTGTTTTTT. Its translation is CARGEGSSEKLFF.

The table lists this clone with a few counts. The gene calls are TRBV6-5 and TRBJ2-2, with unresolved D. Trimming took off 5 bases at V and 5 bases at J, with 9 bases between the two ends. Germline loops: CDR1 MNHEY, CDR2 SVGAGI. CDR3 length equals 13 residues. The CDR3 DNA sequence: TGTGCCAGCAGTCCAGCAGGTACCGGGGAGCTGTTTTTT. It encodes CASSPAGTGELFF.

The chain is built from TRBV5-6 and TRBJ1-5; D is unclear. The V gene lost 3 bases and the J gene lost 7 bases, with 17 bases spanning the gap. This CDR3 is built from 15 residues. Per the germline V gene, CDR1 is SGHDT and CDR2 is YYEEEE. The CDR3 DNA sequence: TGTGCCAGCAGCTGGGGAGTCGGGGTCGGACAGCCCCAGCATTTT. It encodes CASSWGVGVGQPQHF. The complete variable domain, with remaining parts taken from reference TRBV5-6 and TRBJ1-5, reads DAGVTQSPTHLIKTRGQQVTLRCSPKSGHDTVSWYQQALGQGPQFIFQYYEEEERQRGNFPDRFSGHQFPNYSSELNVNALLLGDSALYLCASSWGVGVGQPQHFGDGTRLSIL.

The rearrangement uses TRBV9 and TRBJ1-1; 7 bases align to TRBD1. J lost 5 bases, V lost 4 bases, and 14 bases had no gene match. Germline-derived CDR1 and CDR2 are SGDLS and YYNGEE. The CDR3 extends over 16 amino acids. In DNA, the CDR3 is TGTGCCAGCAGCCCTCCACCGGAGGGGGCACGGACTGAAGCTTTCTTT. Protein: CASSPPPEGARTEAFF.

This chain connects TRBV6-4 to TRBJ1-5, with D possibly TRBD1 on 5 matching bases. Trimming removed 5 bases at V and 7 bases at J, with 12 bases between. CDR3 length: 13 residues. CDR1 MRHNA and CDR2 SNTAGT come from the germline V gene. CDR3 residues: CASSNQGGQPQHF. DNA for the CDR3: TGTGCCAGCAGTAACCAGGGTGGCCAGCCCCAGCATTTT.

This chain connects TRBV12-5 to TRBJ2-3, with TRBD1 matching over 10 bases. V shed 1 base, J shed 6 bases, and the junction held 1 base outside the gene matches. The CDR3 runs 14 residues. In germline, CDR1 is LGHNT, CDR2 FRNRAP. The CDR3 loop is CASGLGTGGDTQYF. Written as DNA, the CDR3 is TGTGCTAGTGGTTTGGGGACAGGGGGGGATACGCAGTATTTT.

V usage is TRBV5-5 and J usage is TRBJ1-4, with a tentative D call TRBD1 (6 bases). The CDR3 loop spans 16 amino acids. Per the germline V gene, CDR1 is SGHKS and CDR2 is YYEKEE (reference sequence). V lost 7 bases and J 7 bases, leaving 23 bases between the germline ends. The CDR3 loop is CASGQGTGGQGEKLFF. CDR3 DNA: TGTGCCAGCGGCCAAGGGACGGGGGGGCAGGGTGAAAAACTGTTTTTT. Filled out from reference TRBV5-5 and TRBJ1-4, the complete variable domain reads DAGVTQSPTHLIKTRGQQVTLRCSPISGHKSVSWYQQVLGQGPQFIFQYYEKEERGRGNFPDRFSARQFPNYSSELNVNALLLGDSALYLCASGQGTGGQGEKLFFGSGTQLSVL.

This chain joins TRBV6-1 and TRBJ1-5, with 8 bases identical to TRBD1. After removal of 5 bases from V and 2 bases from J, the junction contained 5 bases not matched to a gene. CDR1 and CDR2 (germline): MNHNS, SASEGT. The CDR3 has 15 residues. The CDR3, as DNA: TGTGCCAGCAGTCGACCGGGACAGGGCAATCAGCCCCAGCATTTT. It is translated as CASSRPGQGNQPQHF.

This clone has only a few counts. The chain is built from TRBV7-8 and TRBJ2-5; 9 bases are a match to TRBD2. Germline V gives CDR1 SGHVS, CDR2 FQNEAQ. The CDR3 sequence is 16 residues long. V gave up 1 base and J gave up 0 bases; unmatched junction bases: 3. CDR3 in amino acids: CASSLVPSGNQETQYF. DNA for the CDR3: TGTGCCAGCAGCTTAGTTCCTAGCGGGAACCAAGAGACCCAGTACTTC.

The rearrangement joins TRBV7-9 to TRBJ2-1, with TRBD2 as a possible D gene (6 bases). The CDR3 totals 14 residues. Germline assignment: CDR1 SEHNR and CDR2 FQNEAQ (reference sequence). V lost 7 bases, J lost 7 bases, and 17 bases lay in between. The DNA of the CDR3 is TGTGCCAGCAAGAGTTCGGGGGAATGGAATGAGCAGTTCTTC. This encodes CASKSSGEWNEQFF.

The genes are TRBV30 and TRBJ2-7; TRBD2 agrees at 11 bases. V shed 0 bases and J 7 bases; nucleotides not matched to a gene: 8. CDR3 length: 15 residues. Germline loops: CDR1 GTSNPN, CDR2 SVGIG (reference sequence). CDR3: CAWSVGSGGAREQYF. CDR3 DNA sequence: TGTGCCTGGAGTGTAGGTAGCGGGGGGGCTCGGGAGCAGTACTTC.

The CDR3 DNA is TGTGCCAGCAGTGAAACTAGCGGGGGGCCCCCAAATACGCAGTATTTT. This sequence encodes CASSETSGGPPNTQYF. The chain employs TRBV6-4 and TRBJ2-3, with 12 positions matching TRBD2. V lost 3 bases and J lost 7; bases outside the gene matches: 8. Germline CDR1 is MRHNA and CDR2 is SNTAGT. The CDR3 extends over 16 amino acids.

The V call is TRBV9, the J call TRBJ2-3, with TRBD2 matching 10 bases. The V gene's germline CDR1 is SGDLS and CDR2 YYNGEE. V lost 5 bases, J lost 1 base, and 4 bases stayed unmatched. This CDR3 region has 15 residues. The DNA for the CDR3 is TGTGCCAGCAGTAGTAGCGGGGGGCGCACAGATACGCAGTATTTT. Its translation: CASSSSGGRTDTQYF.

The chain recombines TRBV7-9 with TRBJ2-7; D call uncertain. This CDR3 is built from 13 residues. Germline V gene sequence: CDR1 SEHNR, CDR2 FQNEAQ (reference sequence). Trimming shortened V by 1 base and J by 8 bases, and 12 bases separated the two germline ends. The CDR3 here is CASSLDLVSKQYF. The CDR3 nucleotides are TGTGCCAGCAGCTTAGACTTGGTCTCCAAGCAGTACTTC. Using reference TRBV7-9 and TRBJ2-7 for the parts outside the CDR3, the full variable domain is DTGVSQNPRHKITKRGQNVTFRCDPISEHNRLYWYRQTLGQGPEFLTYFQNEAQLEKSRLLSDRFSAERPKGSFSTLEIQRTEQGDSAMYLCASSLDLVSKQYFGPGTRLTVT.

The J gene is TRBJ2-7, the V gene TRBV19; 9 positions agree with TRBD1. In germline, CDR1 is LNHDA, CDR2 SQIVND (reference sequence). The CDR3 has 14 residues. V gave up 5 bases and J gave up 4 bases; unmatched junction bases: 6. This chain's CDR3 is CASSAGQGRYEQYF. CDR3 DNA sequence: TGTGCCAGTAGTGCGGGACAGGGTCGATACGAGCAGTACTTC.

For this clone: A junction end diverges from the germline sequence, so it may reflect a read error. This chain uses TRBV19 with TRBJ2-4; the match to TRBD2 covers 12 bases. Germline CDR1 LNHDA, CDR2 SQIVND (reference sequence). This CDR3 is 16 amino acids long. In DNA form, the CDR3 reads TGTGCCAGTAGTATAGGACTAGCGGGAGCCAAAAACAGTCAGTACTTC. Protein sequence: CASSIGLAGAKNSQYF.

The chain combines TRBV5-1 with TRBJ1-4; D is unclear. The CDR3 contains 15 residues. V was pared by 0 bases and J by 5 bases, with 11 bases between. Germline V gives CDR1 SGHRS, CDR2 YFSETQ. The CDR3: CASSLDSSLNEKLFF. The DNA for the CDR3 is TGCGCCAGCAGCTTGGACAGTTCCTTAAATGAAAAACTGTTTTTT.

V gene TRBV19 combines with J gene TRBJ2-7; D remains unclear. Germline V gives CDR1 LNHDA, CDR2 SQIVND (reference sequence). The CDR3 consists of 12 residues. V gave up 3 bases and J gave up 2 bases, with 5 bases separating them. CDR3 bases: TGTGCCAGTAGTATGTCTGCCTACGAGCAGTACTTC. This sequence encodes CASSMSAYEQYF.

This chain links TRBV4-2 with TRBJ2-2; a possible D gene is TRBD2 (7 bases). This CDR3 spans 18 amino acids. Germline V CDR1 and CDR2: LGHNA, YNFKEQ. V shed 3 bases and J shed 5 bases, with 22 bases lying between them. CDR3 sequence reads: CASSHPLRGGARTGELFF. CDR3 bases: TGTGCCAGCAGCCACCCTCTACGCGGGGGCGCGCGGACCGGGGAGCTGTTTTTT.

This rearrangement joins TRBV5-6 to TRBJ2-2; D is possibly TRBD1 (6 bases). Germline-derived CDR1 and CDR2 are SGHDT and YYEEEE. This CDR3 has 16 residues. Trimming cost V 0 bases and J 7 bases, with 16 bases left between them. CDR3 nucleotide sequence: TGTGCCAGCAGCTTGGCCGTAGGCAGGGGCGTCGGGGAGCTGTTTTTT. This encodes CASSLAVGRGVGELFF.

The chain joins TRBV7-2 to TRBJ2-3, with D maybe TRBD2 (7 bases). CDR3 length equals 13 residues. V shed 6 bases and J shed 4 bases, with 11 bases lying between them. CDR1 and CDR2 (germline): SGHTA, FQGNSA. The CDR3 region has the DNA TGTGCCAGCAGACGGGGGGCGTCAGATACGCAGTATTTT. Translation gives CASRRGASDTQYF.

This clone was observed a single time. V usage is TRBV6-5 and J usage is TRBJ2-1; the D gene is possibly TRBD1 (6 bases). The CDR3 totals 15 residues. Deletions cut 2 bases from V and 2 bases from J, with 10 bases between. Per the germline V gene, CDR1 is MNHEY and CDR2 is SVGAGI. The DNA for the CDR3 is TGTGCCAGCAGTTACGGGACAACCACCTACAATGAGCAGTTCTTC. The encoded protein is CASSYGTTTYNEQFF.